Listed below are T cell receptor beta chains from one sample, sequenced in a study of immune evolution from preneoplasia to lung adenocarcinoma. Sequenced by immunoSEQ multiplex PCR; TCRdb stores in-frame clones only, minus some. The repertoire has about 11,000 clones, approximately 77% of them found once; the top ten carry approximately 1.5%. Sequencing was carried out using FFPE minimally invasive lung adenocarcinoma tissue. These receptors originate from a person between 65 and 79 years old with lung adenocarcinoma. CDR3s leave out the opening cysteine and the closing phenylalanine or tryptophan. The order of the fields is clone size, V gene, CDR3 protein. Rows may omit the clone size; those that give it use once, few, many or a size class.

few | TRBV7-8 | ASSERRNTNYGYT
. | TRBV7-2 | ASSRALAGGNEQF
. | TRBV2 | ASEDYEQY
. | TRBV27 | ASSLPGGGGNSEQF
. | TRBV21-1 | ASTEDVRDTQY
. | TRBV7-2 | ASSTRTGHQPQH
. | TRBV7-8 | ASSLAGSRHNEQF
once | TRBV5-1 | ASSRAGGPGELF
once | TRBV7-2 | ASSYSGPNYGYT
. | TRBV6-1 | ASSENLGQQY
. | TRBV6-6 | ASGSGGSNQPQH
. | TRBV11-2 | ASSYLRNYEQY
once | TRBV6-1 | ASKGGREGTEAF
. | TRBV6-5 | ASSNTDKRRGTQY
. | TRBV29-1 | SVTELMNTEAF
. | TRBV5-1 | ASSLEGGRDNEQF
. | TRBV6-6 | ASSYEGNYGYT
. | TRBV30 | AWSANRGRANGYT